This passage covers 16 T cell receptor beta chains from one sample sequenced in a study of blood T cell repertoires in COVID-19. Clones were read by immunoSEQ multiplex PCR, and TCRdb kept only the in-frame ones, dropping some. The table lists 50,000 to 80,000 clones, more than 70% of them singletons. Sequenced: PBMCs or T cells enriched from blood (not recorded which). The source of these receptors is a woman aged 40 to 50 who had recovered from COVID-19.

This chain connects TRBV2 to TRBJ1-3; D uncertain. V was clipped by 3 bases and J by 4 bases, with 16 bases between them. CDR3 length: 16 residues. Per the germline V gene, CDR1 is SNHLY and CDR2 is FYNNEI. The CDR3 here is CASSDGSRGRGNTIYF. The CDR3 nucleotides read TGTGCCAGCAGTGATGGTTCAAGAGGGCGCGGAAACACCATATATTTT.

The chain combines TRBV4-1 with TRBJ2-3, with D hard to call. Germline loops: CDR1 MGHRA, CDR2 YSYEKL. The V end lost 1 base, the J end lost 6 bases, and 8 bases lay between the germline ends. CDR3 size: 13 residues. The CDR3 DNA reads TGCGCCAGCAGCCAAGTTTCGGAGGATACGCAGTATTTT. It yields the protein CASSQVSEDTQYF.

About this clone itself: Other DNA sequences from this sample encode an identical CDR3 as well. This chain connects TRBV10-3 to TRBJ2-7; D remains ambiguous. The CDR3 length is 12 residues. Trimming shortened V by 0 bases and J by 4 bases, and 4 bases separated the two germline ends. CDR1 ENHRY and CDR2 SYGVKD come from the germline V gene. The CDR3 sequence is CAISESAYEQYF. The CDR3 DNA reads as TGTGCCATCAGTGAGTCGGCTTACGAGCAGTACTTC.

The chain links TRBV29-1 to TRBJ1-4; D not certain. Germline CDR1 reads SQVTM; CDR2 reads ANQGSEA. The CDR3 length is 12 residues. V was clipped by 7 bases and J by 3 bases, with 9 bases between them. In DNA form, the CDR3 reads TGCAGCGGATACACCCCTAATGAAAAACTGTTTTTT. Translation: CSGYTPNEKLFF.

The V gene is TRBV5-4, the J gene TRBJ2-5; 11 bases are shared with TRBD1. This CDR3 has 16 residues. Losses at the gene ends were 0 bases for V and 4 bases for J; bases not matched to a gene: 5. Germline lookup yields CDR1 SGHNT and CDR2 YYREEE (reference sequence). For the CDR3, the DNA is TGTGCCAGCAGCTTGGCCCGGACAGGGGGCCTAGAGACCCAGTACTTC. This translates into CASSLARTGGLETQYF.

The genes are TRBV19 and TRBJ1-5, with D perhaps TRBD1 (5 bases). V was shortened by 1 base and J by 3 bases, with 10 bases between the two germline ends. The CDR3 covers 15 residues. From germline, CDR1 is LNHDA and CDR2 SQIVND (reference sequence). CDR3 DNA sequence: TGTGCCAGTAGTATAGGGGGAGGGGTCAATCAGCCCCAGCATTTT. This codes for CASSIGGGVNQPQHF.

The V and J genes are TRBV27 and TRBJ1-2, with unresolved D. V dropped 5 bases and J dropped 4 bases, with 14 bases sitting between them. Germline V gene lookup returns CDR1 MNHEY and CDR2 SMNVEV (reference sequence). The CDR3 totals 14 residues. This chain's CDR3 is CASSPSSLGYGYTF. The CDR3 nucleotides read TGTGCCAGCAGTCCTTCGTCCCTAGGCTATGGCTACACCTTC.

V and J are TRBV5-1 and TRBJ1-2; a weak D match, TRBD1 (6 bases). CDR3 length equals 14 residues. Per the germline V gene, CDR1 is SGHRS and CDR2 is YFSETQ. Trimming cost V 4 bases and J 8 bases, with 18 bases left between them. CDR3 bases: TGCGCCAGCAGCGGGGACGGGGGGCTAGCGGGCTACACCTTC. As protein: CASSGDGGLAGYTF.

This chain links TRBV5-1 with TRBJ1-6; tentative D call: TRBD1 (6 bases). Trimming removed 0 bases at V and 6 bases at J, with 10 bases between. The CDR3 covers 15 residues. Germline V gene data show CDR1 as SGHRS and CDR2 as YFSETQ. CDR3 region: CASSLVVGGNSPLHF. The CDR3 region has the DNA TGCGCCAGCAGCTTGGTGGTAGGGGGTAATTCACCCCTCCACTTT.

This sequence joins TRBV9 and TRBJ2-1; 11 nucleotides match TRBD2. V shed 0 bases, J shed 1 base, and the junction held 3 bases outside the gene matches. The CDR3 consists of 17 residues. Germline V gene lookup returns CDR1 SGDLS and CDR2 YYNGEE. CDR3 protein: CASSVEGLAASYNEQFF. The CDR3 coding sequence is TGTGCCAGCAGCGTAGAGGGACTAGCGGCGTCCTACAATGAGCAGTTCTTC.

This sequence joins TRBV2 and TRBJ1-1; D call uncertain. This CDR3 spans 13 amino acids. Trimming pared 5 bases from V and 5 bases from J, leaving 12 bases between. Looked up from germline, CDR1 is SNHLY and CDR2 is FYNNEI. CDR3 residues: CASSRGGWTEAFF. The DNA for the CDR3 is TGTGCCAGCAGTCGGGGTGGATGGACTGAAGCTTTCTTT.

The count of this clone is one. V is TRBV27 and J is TRBJ2-7; a weak D match, TRBD1 (6 bases). The CDR3 extends over 15 amino acids. Trimming took off 3 bases at V and 0 bases at J, with 12 bases between the two ends. Germline CDR1 MNHEY, CDR2 SMNVEV (reference sequence). The CDR3 loop is CASSFRQVSSYEQYF. The CDR3 bases are TGTGCCAGCAGTTTCCGACAGGTCTCCTCCTACGAGCAGTACTTC.

The chain's CDR3 is CASRTLVGRGYGYTF. The CDR3 DNA follows: TGTGCCAGCAGAACTCTGGTTGGCAGGGGTTATGGCTACACCTTC. This rearrangement joins TRBV5-4 to TRBJ1-2, with D perhaps matching TRBD1 (6 bases). There are 15 residues in the CDR3. Germline CDR1 reads SGHNT; CDR2 reads YYREEE (reference sequence). Trimming stripped 5 bases from V and 5 bases from J, with 19 bases between.

The chain recombines TRBV6-9 with TRBJ2-6; 7 nucleotides agree with TRBD1. The ends lost 6 bases at V and 0 bases at J; junction bases unmatched: 14. Per germline, CDR1 MNHGY and CDR2 SVAAGI. The CDR3 is made up of 19 amino acids. The CDR3 loop reads CASRTEPGQSYSGANVLTF. CDR3 nucleotides: TGTGCCAGCAGAACCGAGCCGGGACAGAGCTACTCTGGGGCCAACGTCCTGACTTTC.

This chain connects TRBV7-9 to TRBJ1-5, with 8 positions matching TRBD1. V shed 5 bases and J 7 bases; nucleotides not matched to a gene: 7. Germline V gene sequence: CDR1 SEHNR, CDR2 FQNEAQ (reference sequence). The CDR3 consists of 14 residues. The CDR3 loop is CASSPGQGGQPQHF. As DNA, the CDR3 is TGTGCCAGCAGCCCAGGACAGGGCGGCCAGCCCCAGCATTTT.

V and J are TRBV15 and TRBJ1-4, with D uncertain. V shed 0 bases and J shed 8 bases, with 7 bases lying between them. CDR3 length equals 13 residues. Per the germline V gene, CDR1 is LNHNV and CDR2 is YYDKDF (reference sequence). CDR3 nucleotides: TGTGCCACCAGCAGAGATCGTGCGGAAAAACTGTTTTTT. Residues: CATSRDRAEKLFF.